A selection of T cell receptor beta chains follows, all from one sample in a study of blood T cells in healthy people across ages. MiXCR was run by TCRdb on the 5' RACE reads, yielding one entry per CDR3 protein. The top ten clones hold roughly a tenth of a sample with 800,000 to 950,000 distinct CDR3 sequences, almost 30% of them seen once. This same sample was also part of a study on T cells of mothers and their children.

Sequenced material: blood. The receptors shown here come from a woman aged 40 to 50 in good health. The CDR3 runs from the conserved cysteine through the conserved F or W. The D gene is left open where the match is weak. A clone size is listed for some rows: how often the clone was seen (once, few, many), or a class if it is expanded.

CDR3nt: TGTGCCAGCAGCCAAGGGGGAGGAAGCGGCGCCTATGGCTACACCTTC
CDR3aa: CASSQGGGSGAYGYTF
j_gene: TRBJ1-2
abundance: many
d_gene: -
v_gene: TRBV4-2

CDR3nt: TGTGCCTGGAGTGTAGCCCATTTAACCTCTTCCTACGAGCAGTACTTC
CDR3aa: CAWSVAHLTSSYEQYF
j_gene: TRBJ2-7
abundance: few
d_gene: -
v_gene: TRBV30

CDR3nt: TGTGCCAGCAGTACCCCTGCCGAGGGAGCTTTCTTT
CDR3aa: CASSTPAEGAFF
j_gene: TRBJ1-1
abundance: -
d_gene: -
v_gene: TRBV6-2/TRBV6-3

CDR3nt: TGTGCCACCAAAAGCCGGGACAGGGTAAAGATTGGGGGTCTCGAGCAGTACTTC
CDR3aa: CATKSRDRVKIGGLEQYF
j_gene: TRBJ2-7
abundance: -
d_gene: TRBD1
v_gene: TRBV6-1

CDR3nt: TGTGCCAGCAGTTTAGAGACAGGGCAGGGCGGCTACACCTTC
CDR3aa: CASSLETGQGGYTF
j_gene: TRBJ1-2
abundance: -
d_gene: TRBD1
v_gene: TRBV28

CDR3nt: TGTGCCAGCAGCGCTAGCGGGGGCCGCCAAGAGACCCAGTACTTC
CDR3aa: CASSASGGRQETQYF
j_gene: TRBJ2-5
abundance: few
d_gene: TRBD2
v_gene: TRBV9

CDR3nt: TGTGCCTGGAGTGTACGAGGGGGTACCTCCTACGAGCAGTACTTC
CDR3aa: CAWSVRGGTSYEQYF
j_gene: TRBJ2-7
abundance: many
d_gene: -
v_gene: TRBV30

CDR3nt: TGCAGCGTGTTAGACAGGGGGGATTCACCCCTCCACTTT
CDR3aa: CSVLDRGDSPLHF
j_gene: TRBJ1-6
abundance: -
d_gene: TRBD1
v_gene: TRBV29-1

CDR3nt: TGCGCCACCGCACTAGCGGGGGAAGAGACCCAGTACTTC
CDR3aa: CATALAGEETQYF
j_gene: TRBJ2-5
abundance: -
d_gene: TRBD2
v_gene: TRBV5-1

CDR3nt: TGCAGTGCCCCACGCATACGGGGCCTCAATCAGCCCCAGCATTTT
CDR3aa: CSAPRIRGLNQPQHF
j_gene: TRBJ1-5
abundance: -
d_gene: -
v_gene: TRBV20-1